The subject of this entry is one T cell receptor beta chain. The sample comes from a study of blood T cell repertoires in COVID-19. Study context: Whether acute or convalescent, the COVID-19 samples came from the United States, Italy and Spain. T cells, B-cell-depleted T cells, or PBMCs supplied cDNA or gDNA.

In the study's own analysis: Amplification with reference gene primers provided the estimates of nucleated cell counts. Clones were read by immunoSEQ multiplex PCR, and TCRdb kept only the in-frame ones, dropping some. V, J and clone size are those of that table, while D and trimming were read from the DNA. The data contain about 39,000 clones, roughly 80% of them singletons. Per the germline V gene, CDR1 is KGHSH and CDR2 is LQKENI. Deletions cut 3 bases from V and 4 bases from J, with 25 bases between. The CDR3 runs 19 residues. The receptor's source is a man aged 55 to 69 in a cohort sampled during active COVID-19. This chain links TRBV18 with TRBJ2-1; the D gene is possibly TRBD1 (6 bases). The sample was peripheral blood. Here the CDR3 DNA reads TGTGCCAGCTCACCCCGAACAGGGCCCCCCGATCCGTTATACAATGAGCAGTTCTTC. Translation: CASSPRTGPPDPLYNEQFF. The variable domain in full, completed from reference TRBV18 and TRBJ2-1, reads NAGVMQNPRHLVRRRGQEARLRCSPMKGHSHVYWYRQLPEEGLKFMVYLQKENIIDESGMPKERFSAEFPKEGPSILRIQQVVRGDSAAYFCASSPRTGPPDPLYNEQFFGPGTRLTVL.